The 8 T cell receptor beta chains below all came from one sample that was sequenced in a study of blood T cell repertoires in COVID-19. The repertoire was sequenced with immunoSEQ multiplex PCR; TCRdb's copy has only in-frame clones and lacks some. The table includes under 350,000 clones, 65% to 90% detected once. Specimen: PBMCs or T cells enriched from blood (not recorded which). Receptors were obtained from a man aged 25 to 40 who had recovered from COVID-19.

This clone was found once. V usage is TRBV27 and J usage is TRBJ1-2, with 7 bases identical to TRBD1. Per the germline V gene, CDR1 is MNHEY and CDR2 is SMNVEV (reference sequence). V was clipped by 3 bases and J by 7 bases; unmatched bases: 8. The CDR3 length is 14 residues. CDR3 amino acids: CASSFRGGEGGYTF. CDR3 coding DNA: TGTGCCAGCAGTTTTCGAGGGGGCGAGGGTGGCTACACCTTC.

The chain links TRBV18 to TRBJ2-2; 7 bases map to TRBD1. The CDR3 is made up of 15 amino acids. Germline V gene lookup returns CDR1 KGHSH and CDR2 LQKENI. J gave up 5 bases and V 3 bases, and 6 bases lay outside the gene matches. CDR3 nucleotides: TGTGCCAGCTCACCGAAGGGGGCCCATACCGGGGAGCTGTTTTTT. The encoded protein is CASSPKGAHTGELFF.

The chain links TRBV7-9 to TRBJ1-2; D gene uncertain. Germline V gene lookup returns CDR1 SEHNR and CDR2 FQNEAQ (reference sequence). The CDR3 consists of 13 residues. V gave up 5 bases and J gave up 4 bases, with 11 bases separating them. The CDR3 sequence: CASSPGGFYGYTF. DNA for the CDR3: TGTGCCAGCAGCCCGGGAGGGTTCTATGGCTACACCTTC.

The J gene is TRBJ2-7, the V gene TRBV7-6, with D perhaps TRBD2 (6 bases). V was trimmed by 0 bases and J by 5 bases, leaving 14 bases between them. This CDR3 is 15 amino acids long. Germline CDR1 and CDR2: SGHVS and FNYEAQ. The CDR3 nucleotides are TGTGCCAGCAGCTTAGCTAGCGGTTCTAACCACGAGCAGTACTTC. Amino acid sequence: CASSLASGSNHEQYF.

The chain has TRBV6-5 and TRBJ2-3, with 8 bases aligning to TRBD1. CDR1 MNHEY and CDR2 SVGAGI come from the germline V gene. The ends lost 6 bases at V and 4 bases at J; junction bases unmatched: 6. CDR3 length: 14 amino acids. This CDR3 reads CASSLRGPADTQYF. CDR3 bases: TGTGCCAGCAGCCTCAGGGGGCCGGCAGATACGCAGTATTTT.

The chain employs TRBV7-9 and TRBJ2-1, with D perhaps matching TRBD2 (6 bases). Deletions cut 3 bases from V and 10 bases from J, with 10 bases between. Looked up from germline, CDR1 is SEHNR and CDR2 is FQNEAQ (reference sequence). This CDR3 spans 12 amino acids. The CDR3 DNA sequence: TGTGCCAGCAGCTTCGGCGGAGGGGAGCAGTTCTTC. Translation gives CASSFGGGEQFF.

The rearrangement links TRBV30 to TRBJ1-1; the D is unclear. Germline V CDR1 and CDR2: GTSNPN, SVGIG (reference sequence). The CDR3 is made up of 13 amino acids. V was pared by 4 bases and J by 2 bases, with 11 bases between. CDR3 DNA: TGTGCCTGGAAAGAGAGTACCAACACTGAAGCTTTCTTT. It is translated as CAWKESTNTEAFF.

J is TRBJ2-7 and V is TRBV15; TRBD2 matches at 10 bases. V dropped 5 bases and J dropped 0; count of bases not matched to a gene: 1. The CDR3 consists of 14 residues. Germline V gene sequence: CDR1 LNHNV, CDR2 YYDKDF (reference sequence). The chain's CDR3 is CATSGTSVSYEQYF. DNA for the CDR3: TGTGCCACCAGCGGGACTAGCGTCTCCTACGAGCAGTACTTC.